This TCR beta chain was sequenced during a study of blood T cell repertoires in COVID-19. Study-level information: In each case, the material was cDNA or gDNA derived from T cells, B-cell-depleted T cells, or PBMCs.

In the original analysis: Reference gene primers were amplified, and this amplification served to estimate nucleated cell counts. Sequenced by immunoSEQ multiplex PCR; TCRdb stores in-frame clones only, minus some. For V, J and clone size, that table is used; D and trimming come from the DNA. The table shows about 160,000 clones, with about 86% occurring only once. The table lists this clone with a count of one. The V gene end was trimmed by 5 bases and the J gene end by 1 base; junction bases not matched to a gene: 15. CDR3 size: 19 residues. In germline, CDR1 is LNHDA, CDR2 SQIVND (reference sequence).

This chain uses TRBV19 with TRBJ2-1; TRBD1 matches at 9 bases. Material: peripheral blood. This sequence originates from a woman in her 70s with COVID-19, enrolled during active disease. The CDR3: CASSQRGQGAIMSYNEQFF. Written as DNA, the CDR3 is TGTGCCAGTAGTCAAAGGGGACAGGGAGCGATTATGTCCTACAATGAGCAGTTCTTC. The variable domain in full, with the rest retrieved from reference TRBV19 and TRBJ2-1, is DGGITQSPKYLFRKEGQNVTLSCEQNLNHDAMYWYRQDPGQGLRLIYYSQIVNDFQKGDIAEGYSVSREKKESFPLTVTSAQKNPTAFYLCASSQRGQGAIMSYNEQFFGPGTRLTVL.